This TCR beta chain was captured by sequencing in a study (dated by TCRdb to 2016 to 2018). At the junction V is shortened by 4 bases and J by 5 bases, with 16 bases in between. The CDR3 runs 15 amino acids, cysteine and phenylalanine included. Solely the CDR3 DNA is kept, with 45 bases framed from the first base. CDR1 and CDR2 were assigned from the germline V gene (reference sequence) as SGHKS and YYEKEE. Libraries were constructed by RT-PCR. The instrument given in TCRdb is Illumina MiSeq. TCRdb reran the public reads through fastp at Q25 and MiXCR, keeping productive beta chains. Each entry is one CDR3 protein sequence, shown with its most common DNA and genes. A total of about 700,000 distinct CDR3 sequences appear in this sample, 13% to 15% of them only once. The ten largest make up 3% to 4.5% of the sample. Turning to this clonotype: The specificity of this receptor is unknown. No qualities accompany the bases; no much larger clone lies one base away.

The chain uses TRBV5-5 and TRBJ2-1; matching of 5 bases hints at TRBD2 as the D gene. The sequence came from a female donor in good health, serving as a healthy control. Input material: memory CD4+ T cells from blood. The DNA reads as follows: TGTGCCAGCAGCCGGCCCAGCGGACCTAACAATGAGCAGTTCTTC. Its translation is CASSRPSGPNNEQFF. The variable domain in full, with residues beyond the CDR3 obtained from the reference TRBV5-5 and TRBJ2-1 genes, is DAGVTQSPTHLIKTRGQQVTLRCSPISGHKSVSWYQQVLGQGPQFIFQYYEKEERGRGNFPDRFSARQFPNYSSELNVNALLLGDSALYLCASSRPSGPNNEQFFGPGTRLTVL.